Presented here are 26 T cell receptor beta chains from one specimen sequenced in a study of blood T cell repertoires in COVID-19. Some clones are missing from TCRdb's copy, which holds only in-frame ones; the method was immunoSEQ multiplex PCR. The repertoire holds 140,000 or so clones, with around 89% as singletons. Sequences were obtained from peripheral blood. Receptor source: a human donor with COVID-19, enrolled during active disease. The donor label of this sample is uncertain.

The rearrangement links TRBV5-1 to TRBJ2-2, with no clear D. Germline assignment: CDR1 SGHRS and CDR2 YFSETQ. The CDR3 is 14 residues long. The V gene lost 0 bases and the J gene lost 5 bases, with 8 bases spanning the gap. The chain's CDR3 is CASSLVGRTGELFF. CDR3 DNA sequence: TGCGCCAGCAGCTTGGTTGGGCGAACCGGGGAGCTGTTTTTT.

For the CDR3, the DNA is TGTGCCAGTAGCGGGGTTGTCGGCTCACCCCTCCACTTT. Protein: CASSGVVGSPLHF. The chain has TRBV19 and TRBJ1-6; D unclear. The CDR3 runs 13 residues. CDR1 LNHDA and CDR2 SQIVND come from the germline V gene (reference sequence). With 6 bases removed from V and 10 bases from J, the gap between germline ends came to 13 bases.

This chain connects TRBV7-9 to TRBJ2-1, with TRBD2 identical over 10 bases. Unmatched junction bases numbered 7, after V lost 1 base and J lost 7 bases. Germline lookup yields CDR1 SEHNR and CDR2 FQNEAQ (reference sequence). The CDR3 contains 16 residues. CDR3 nucleotides: TGTGCCAGCAGCTTAGATTCGCTAGCGGGGGCTAATGAGCAGTTCTTC. Its translation: CASSLDSLAGANEQFF.

The rearrangement uses TRBV14 and TRBJ1-1, with D possibly being TRBD1 (5 bases). This CDR3 contains 13 residues. V lost 3 bases and J 1 base, leaving 6 bases between the germline ends. Per the germline V gene, CDR1 is SGHDN and CDR2 is FVKESK. CDR3 nucleotides: TGTGCCAGCAGCCAGACAGAGAACACTGAAGCTTTCTTT. Amino acids: CASSQTENTEAFF.

This sequence joins TRBV29-1 and TRBJ2-7, with D tentatively TRBD2 (5 bases). The CDR3 covers 15 residues. CDR1 and CDR2 (germline): SQVTM, ANQGSEA. Trimming took 3 bases from V and 0 from J, leaving 15 bases between them. DNA of the CDR3: TGCAGCGTTGAGTCTTACGGGATGAGCTCCTACGAGCAGTACTTC. Translating gives CSVESYGMSSYEQYF.

The chain has TRBV10-3 and TRBJ1-1; 7 bases agree with TRBD1. The CDR3 is made up of 11 amino acids. Per germline, CDR1 ENHRY and CDR2 SYGVKD. The V and J ends lost 7 bases and 4 bases, in that order; junction bases with no gene match: 0. The CDR3 nucleotides are TGTGCCATCAAGGGGGCCACTGAAGCTTTCTTT. It yields the protein CAIKGATEAFF.

The chain links TRBV3-1 (or the pseudogene TRBV3-2) to TRBJ1-4; D is unresolved. The CDR3 runs 16 residues. Per germline, CDR1 LGHDT and CDR2 YNNKEL (reference sequence). Trimming shortened V by 0 bases and J by 0 bases, and 8 bases separated the two germline ends. CDR3 residues: CASSQERPATNEKLFF. DNA for the CDR3: TGTGCCAGCAGCCAAGAACGTCCAGCAACTAATGAAAAACTGTTTTTT.

The sample holds one count of this clone. The chain links TRBV3-1 (or the pseudogene TRBV3-2) to TRBJ1-3; D remains unclear. The germline V and J ends were trimmed by 3 bases and 4 bases, with 7 bases remaining between them. The CDR3 is 13 amino acids. Germline lookup yields CDR1 LGHDT and CDR2 YNNKEL (reference sequence). CDR3 amino acids: CASSQRAGNTIYF. In DNA form, the CDR3 reads TGTGCCAGCAGCCAGAGGGCGGGAAACACCATATATTTT.

For the CDR3, the DNA is TGTGCCAGCAGCTTAGACTCGAACACTGAAGCTTTCTTT. Its protein is CASSLDSNTEAFF. This chain connects TRBV7-6 to TRBJ1-1; unclear D gene. This CDR3 spans 13 amino acids. The V and J ends lost 1 base and 1 base respectively, with 4 bases between them. CDR1 and CDR2 (germline): SGHVS, FNYEAQ.

The chain recombines TRBV5-1 with TRBJ2-3; the match to TRBD1 covers 9 bases. The CDR3 is 15 residues long. J gave up 5 bases and V 4 bases, and 8 bases lay outside the gene matches. Looked up from germline, CDR1 is SGHRS and CDR2 is YFSETQ. DNA for the CDR3: TGCGCCAGCAGCCAGACAGGGGGATTGGAAGATACGCAGTATTTT. Protein sequence: CASSQTGGLEDTQYF.

The chain joins TRBV5-4 to TRBJ2-1, with TRBD2 identical over 16 bases. Germline V gene data show CDR1 as SGHNT and CDR2 as YYREEE (reference sequence). The V gene end was trimmed by 4 bases and the J gene end by 5 bases; junction bases not matched to a gene: 6. CDR3 length: 17 amino acids. CDR3 sequence: CASSGTSGGVIDNEQFF. DNA of the CDR3: TGTGCCAGCAGCGGGACTAGCGGGGGGGTGATCGACAATGAGCAGTTCTTC.

The chain carries TRBV4-2 and TRBJ1-3; the D is unclear. CDR1 and CDR2 (germline): LGHNA, YNFKEQ. V lost 1 base and J lost 0, with 10 bases in between. The CDR3 has 16 amino acids. CDR3 in amino acids: CASSQVGGVSGNTIYF. The CDR3 coding sequence is TGTGCCAGCAGCCAAGTCGGCGGGGTCTCTGGAAACACCATATATTTT.

This chain joins TRBV3-1 (or the pseudogene TRBV3-2) and TRBJ2-1; 14 bases align to TRBD2. Germline-derived CDR1 and CDR2 are LGHDT and YNNKEL (reference sequence). V gave up 1 base and J gave up 0 bases; unmatched junction bases: 2. This CDR3 is built from 18 residues. The CDR3 protein is CASSQGLAGGGSYNEQFF. The CDR3 DNA is TGTGCCAGCAGCCAAGGACTAGCGGGAGGGGGCTCCTACAATGAGCAGTTCTTC.

J is TRBJ1-2 and V is TRBV7-9, with D perhaps matching TRBD1 (5 bases). This CDR3 spans 15 amino acids. CDR1 is SEHNR and CDR2 is FQNEAQ in the germline V gene (reference sequence). V was shortened by 1 base and J by 4 bases, with 13 bases between the two germline ends. Written as DNA, the CDR3 is TGTGCCAGCAGCTTAGGTCTGGAGGGGAGCTATGGCTACACCTTC. This translates into CASSLGLEGSYGYTF. The full variable domain, completed using reference TRBV7-9 and TRBJ1-2, is DTGVSQNPRHKITKRGQNVTFRCDPISEHNRLYWYRQTLGQGPEFLTYFQNEAQLEKSRLLSDRFSAERPKGSFSTLEIQRTEQGDSAMYLCASSLGLEGSYGYTFGSGTRLTVV.

The chain carries TRBV4-1 and TRBJ2-7, with TRBD2 matching 7 bases. With 1 base clipped from V and 4 bases from J, the junction kept 1 base outside the gene matches. CDR3 length: 13 residues. From germline, CDR1 is MGHRA and CDR2 YSYEKL. In DNA form, the CDR3 reads TGCGCCAGCAGCCAAGGACTAGCTTACGAGCAGTACTTC. Translated, it gives CASSQGLAYEQYF.

V gene TRBV24-1 combines with J gene TRBJ1-1; 10 nucleotides line up with TRBD1. Germline V CDR1 and CDR2: KGHDR, SFDVKD. Losses at the gene ends were 5 bases for V and 5 bases for J; bases not matched to a gene: 10. The CDR3 runs to 16 residues. The CDR3 is CATSVLPGTGETEAFF. The CDR3 DNA reads as TGTGCCACCAGTGTTCTGCCCGGGACAGGGGAAACTGAAGCTTTCTTT.

The genes are TRBV5-8 and TRBJ2-5; D unresolved. The CDR3 has 15 amino acids. Germline V gives CDR1 SGHTS, CDR2 YDEGEE. Trimming cost V 4 bases and J 5 bases, with 18 bases left between them. The CDR3 sequence is CASSAEATIRETQYF. The DNA of the CDR3 is TGTGCCAGCAGCGCCGAGGCTACAATAAGGGAGACCCAGTACTTC.

The chain has TRBV19 and TRBJ2-3; 9 nucleotides align to TRBD2. The trim removed 6 bases at V and 2 bases at J, leaving 6 bases unmatched. The CDR3 sequence is 15 residues long. In germline, CDR1 is LNHDA, CDR2 SQIVND (reference sequence). As DNA, the CDR3 is TGTGCCAGTAGGCTGAGCGGGGGGCCCACAGATACGCAGTATTTT. Encoded protein: CASRLSGGPTDTQYF.

The chain carries TRBV13 and TRBJ1-2, with TRBD1 matching over 9 bases. The CDR3 consists of 14 residues. Germline V lookup: CDR1 PRHDT, CDR2 FYEKMQ (reference sequence). Trimming took 3 bases from V and 5 from J; bases not matched to a gene: 4. CDR3 loop: CASSFNRGLYGYTF. The CDR3 DNA is TGTGCCAGCAGCTTCAACAGGGGGCTTTATGGCTACACCTTC.

The chain combines TRBV5-1 with TRBJ2-2; 7 bases fit TRBD2. Unmatched junction bases numbered 5, after V lost 4 bases and J lost 2 bases. From germline, CDR1 is SGHRS and CDR2 YFSETQ. CDR3 length: 15 amino acids. This CDR3 is CASSGSGVNTGELFF. Here the CDR3 DNA reads TGCGCCAGCAGCGGAAGCGGGGTCAACACCGGGGAGCTGTTTTTT.

This chain connects TRBV19 to TRBJ2-7, with TRBD1 as a possible D gene (5 bases). Germline V gene sequence: CDR1 LNHDA, CDR2 SQIVND (reference sequence). The CDR3 runs to 12 residues. The V end was cut by 3 bases, the J end by 6 bases, with 9 bases between. CDR3 region: CASSIPRGEQYF. CDR3 nucleotide sequence: TGTGCCAGTAGTATCCCAAGGGGCGAGCAGTACTTC.

V usage is TRBV5-6 and J usage is TRBJ2-7, with 8 positions matching TRBD1. CDR3 length equals 13 residues. CDR1 and CDR2 from the germline V gene are SGHDT and YYEEEE. With 1 base clipped from V and 7 bases from J, the junction kept 4 bases outside the gene matches. The CDR3 spells CASSLQGASEQYF. CDR3 DNA: TGTGCCAGCAGCTTGCAGGGGGCGAGTGAGCAGTACTTC.

The V call is TRBV30, the J call TRBJ2-3; the match to TRBD2 covers 11 bases. CDR1 and CDR2 from the germline V gene are GTSNPN and SVGIG (reference sequence). Losses at the gene ends were 0 bases for V and 4 bases for J; bases not matched to a gene: 3. There are 15 residues in the CDR3. In DNA, the CDR3 is TGTGCCTGGAGTGTTAGCGGGAGGGCTTCAGATACGCAGTATTTT. Protein sequence: CAWSVSGRASDTQYF. The full variable domain, with the rest looked up from reference TRBV30 and TRBJ2-3, is SQTIHQWPATLVQPVGSPLSLECTVEGTSNPNLYWYRQAAGRGLQLLFYSVGIGQISSEVPQNLSASRPQDRQFILSSKKLLLSDSGFYLCAWSVSGRASDTQYFGPGTRLTVL.

The chain joins TRBV11-3 to TRBJ2-2; the D gene is possibly TRBD1 (5 bases). Between the trimmed V and J ends, which lost 4 bases and 3 bases, there was a span of 9 bases. There are 14 residues in the CDR3. CDR1 is SGHNT, CDR2 YENEEA, per germline. CDR3 nucleotides: TGTGCCAGCAGCTCTATACAGGACACCGGGGAGCTGTTTTTT. Its protein product is CASSSIQDTGELFF.

This clone appeared a single time. The CDR3 loop reads CASSPHAAGGNTIYF. Written as DNA, the CDR3 is TGTGCCAGCAGCCCCCACGCCGCCGGTGGAAACACCATATATTTT. The rearrangement joins TRBV27 to TRBJ1-3; D uncertain. Between the trimmed V and J ends, which lost 6 bases and 3 bases, there was a span of 15 bases. This CDR3 has 15 amino acids. Germline V gives CDR1 MNHEY, CDR2 SMNVEV (reference sequence).

V gene TRBV7-9 combines with J gene TRBJ1-2; D unresolved. From germline, CDR1 is SEHNR and CDR2 FQNEAQ (reference sequence). The length of the CDR3 is 13 residues. Trimming pared 5 bases from V and 6 bases from J, leaving 13 bases between. This CDR3 reads CASSKGEGHGYTF. CDR3 DNA sequence: TGTGCCAGCAGCAAAGGAGAGGGTCATGGCTACACCTTC.